Listed here are 6 T cell receptor beta chains from one sample, sequenced in a study of blood T cell repertoires in COVID-19. The assay was immunoSEQ multiplex PCR, and TCRdb's table has in-frame clones only and misses some. The table lists about 69,000 clones, approximately 85% of them singletons. The sample was peripheral blood. These receptors came from a man aged 80 or over with acute or convalescent COVID-19.

This clone turned up a few times. This chain links TRBV3-1 (or the pseudogene TRBV3-2) with TRBJ2-7, with 8 bases matching TRBD2. CDR3 size: 15 residues. The V segment lost 5 bases and the J segment 2 bases; nucleotides outside the gene matches: 8. Germline CDR1 is LGHDT and CDR2 is YNNKEL (reference sequence). This CDR3 reads CASSIRTGGPYEQYF. In nucleotides, the CDR3 is TGTGCCAGCAGCATTAGAACGGGAGGGCCCTACGAGCAGTACTTC.

V usage is TRBV6-5 and J usage is TRBJ1-1; D is ambiguous. Between the trimmed V and J ends, which lost 0 bases and 5 bases, there was a span of 7 bases. This CDR3 spans 13 amino acids. CDR1 MNHEY and CDR2 SVGAGI come from the germline V gene. The CDR3 sequence is CASSYSTLTEAFF. The CDR3 DNA reads TGTGCCAGCAGTTACTCGACATTAACTGAAGCTTTCTTT.

The rearrangement links TRBV3-1 (or the pseudogene TRBV3-2) to TRBJ1-5, with D perhaps matching TRBD1 (6 bases). Trimming stripped 3 bases from V and 4 bases from J, with 16 bases between. The CDR3 contains 16 residues. Germline-derived CDR1 and CDR2 are LGHDT and YNNKEL (reference sequence). DNA of the CDR3: TGTGCCAGCAGCCATATCAGGGGACACGATAATCAGCCCCAGCATTTT. It codes for CASSHIRGHDNQPQHF.

The chain carries TRBV24-1 and TRBJ2-1; a weak D match, TRBD2 (6 bases). V was trimmed by 3 bases and J by 1 base, leaving 12 bases between them. Germline CDR1 and CDR2: KGHDR and SFDVKD. CDR3 length: 16 residues. This chain's CDR3 is CATSDGVAVSYNEQFF. CDR3 in DNA: TGTGCCACCAGTGATGGGGTAGCGGTTTCCTACAATGAGCAGTTCTTC.

The chain recombines TRBV10-2 with TRBJ2-1; D may be TRBD1 (5 bases). Germline CDR1 and CDR2: WSHSY and SAAADI. This CDR3 has 14 amino acids. V was shortened by 5 bases and J by 2 bases, with 10 bases between the two germline ends. CDR3 sequence reads: CASSRQGAYNEQFF. CDR3 coding DNA: TGCGCCAGCAGTCGTCAGGGTGCCTACAATGAGCAGTTCTTC.

The CDR3 is CASSGPTGGSYNEQFF. The CDR3 DNA reads TGTGCCAGCAGTGGCCCGACCGGGGGCTCCTACAATGAGCAGTTCTTC. The V and J genes are TRBV25-1 and TRBJ2-1, with D possibly matching TRBD2 (6 bases). Germline-derived CDR1 and CDR2 are MGHDK and SYGVNS. This CDR3 region has 16 residues. V lost 4 bases, J lost 0 bases, and 13 bases lay in between.